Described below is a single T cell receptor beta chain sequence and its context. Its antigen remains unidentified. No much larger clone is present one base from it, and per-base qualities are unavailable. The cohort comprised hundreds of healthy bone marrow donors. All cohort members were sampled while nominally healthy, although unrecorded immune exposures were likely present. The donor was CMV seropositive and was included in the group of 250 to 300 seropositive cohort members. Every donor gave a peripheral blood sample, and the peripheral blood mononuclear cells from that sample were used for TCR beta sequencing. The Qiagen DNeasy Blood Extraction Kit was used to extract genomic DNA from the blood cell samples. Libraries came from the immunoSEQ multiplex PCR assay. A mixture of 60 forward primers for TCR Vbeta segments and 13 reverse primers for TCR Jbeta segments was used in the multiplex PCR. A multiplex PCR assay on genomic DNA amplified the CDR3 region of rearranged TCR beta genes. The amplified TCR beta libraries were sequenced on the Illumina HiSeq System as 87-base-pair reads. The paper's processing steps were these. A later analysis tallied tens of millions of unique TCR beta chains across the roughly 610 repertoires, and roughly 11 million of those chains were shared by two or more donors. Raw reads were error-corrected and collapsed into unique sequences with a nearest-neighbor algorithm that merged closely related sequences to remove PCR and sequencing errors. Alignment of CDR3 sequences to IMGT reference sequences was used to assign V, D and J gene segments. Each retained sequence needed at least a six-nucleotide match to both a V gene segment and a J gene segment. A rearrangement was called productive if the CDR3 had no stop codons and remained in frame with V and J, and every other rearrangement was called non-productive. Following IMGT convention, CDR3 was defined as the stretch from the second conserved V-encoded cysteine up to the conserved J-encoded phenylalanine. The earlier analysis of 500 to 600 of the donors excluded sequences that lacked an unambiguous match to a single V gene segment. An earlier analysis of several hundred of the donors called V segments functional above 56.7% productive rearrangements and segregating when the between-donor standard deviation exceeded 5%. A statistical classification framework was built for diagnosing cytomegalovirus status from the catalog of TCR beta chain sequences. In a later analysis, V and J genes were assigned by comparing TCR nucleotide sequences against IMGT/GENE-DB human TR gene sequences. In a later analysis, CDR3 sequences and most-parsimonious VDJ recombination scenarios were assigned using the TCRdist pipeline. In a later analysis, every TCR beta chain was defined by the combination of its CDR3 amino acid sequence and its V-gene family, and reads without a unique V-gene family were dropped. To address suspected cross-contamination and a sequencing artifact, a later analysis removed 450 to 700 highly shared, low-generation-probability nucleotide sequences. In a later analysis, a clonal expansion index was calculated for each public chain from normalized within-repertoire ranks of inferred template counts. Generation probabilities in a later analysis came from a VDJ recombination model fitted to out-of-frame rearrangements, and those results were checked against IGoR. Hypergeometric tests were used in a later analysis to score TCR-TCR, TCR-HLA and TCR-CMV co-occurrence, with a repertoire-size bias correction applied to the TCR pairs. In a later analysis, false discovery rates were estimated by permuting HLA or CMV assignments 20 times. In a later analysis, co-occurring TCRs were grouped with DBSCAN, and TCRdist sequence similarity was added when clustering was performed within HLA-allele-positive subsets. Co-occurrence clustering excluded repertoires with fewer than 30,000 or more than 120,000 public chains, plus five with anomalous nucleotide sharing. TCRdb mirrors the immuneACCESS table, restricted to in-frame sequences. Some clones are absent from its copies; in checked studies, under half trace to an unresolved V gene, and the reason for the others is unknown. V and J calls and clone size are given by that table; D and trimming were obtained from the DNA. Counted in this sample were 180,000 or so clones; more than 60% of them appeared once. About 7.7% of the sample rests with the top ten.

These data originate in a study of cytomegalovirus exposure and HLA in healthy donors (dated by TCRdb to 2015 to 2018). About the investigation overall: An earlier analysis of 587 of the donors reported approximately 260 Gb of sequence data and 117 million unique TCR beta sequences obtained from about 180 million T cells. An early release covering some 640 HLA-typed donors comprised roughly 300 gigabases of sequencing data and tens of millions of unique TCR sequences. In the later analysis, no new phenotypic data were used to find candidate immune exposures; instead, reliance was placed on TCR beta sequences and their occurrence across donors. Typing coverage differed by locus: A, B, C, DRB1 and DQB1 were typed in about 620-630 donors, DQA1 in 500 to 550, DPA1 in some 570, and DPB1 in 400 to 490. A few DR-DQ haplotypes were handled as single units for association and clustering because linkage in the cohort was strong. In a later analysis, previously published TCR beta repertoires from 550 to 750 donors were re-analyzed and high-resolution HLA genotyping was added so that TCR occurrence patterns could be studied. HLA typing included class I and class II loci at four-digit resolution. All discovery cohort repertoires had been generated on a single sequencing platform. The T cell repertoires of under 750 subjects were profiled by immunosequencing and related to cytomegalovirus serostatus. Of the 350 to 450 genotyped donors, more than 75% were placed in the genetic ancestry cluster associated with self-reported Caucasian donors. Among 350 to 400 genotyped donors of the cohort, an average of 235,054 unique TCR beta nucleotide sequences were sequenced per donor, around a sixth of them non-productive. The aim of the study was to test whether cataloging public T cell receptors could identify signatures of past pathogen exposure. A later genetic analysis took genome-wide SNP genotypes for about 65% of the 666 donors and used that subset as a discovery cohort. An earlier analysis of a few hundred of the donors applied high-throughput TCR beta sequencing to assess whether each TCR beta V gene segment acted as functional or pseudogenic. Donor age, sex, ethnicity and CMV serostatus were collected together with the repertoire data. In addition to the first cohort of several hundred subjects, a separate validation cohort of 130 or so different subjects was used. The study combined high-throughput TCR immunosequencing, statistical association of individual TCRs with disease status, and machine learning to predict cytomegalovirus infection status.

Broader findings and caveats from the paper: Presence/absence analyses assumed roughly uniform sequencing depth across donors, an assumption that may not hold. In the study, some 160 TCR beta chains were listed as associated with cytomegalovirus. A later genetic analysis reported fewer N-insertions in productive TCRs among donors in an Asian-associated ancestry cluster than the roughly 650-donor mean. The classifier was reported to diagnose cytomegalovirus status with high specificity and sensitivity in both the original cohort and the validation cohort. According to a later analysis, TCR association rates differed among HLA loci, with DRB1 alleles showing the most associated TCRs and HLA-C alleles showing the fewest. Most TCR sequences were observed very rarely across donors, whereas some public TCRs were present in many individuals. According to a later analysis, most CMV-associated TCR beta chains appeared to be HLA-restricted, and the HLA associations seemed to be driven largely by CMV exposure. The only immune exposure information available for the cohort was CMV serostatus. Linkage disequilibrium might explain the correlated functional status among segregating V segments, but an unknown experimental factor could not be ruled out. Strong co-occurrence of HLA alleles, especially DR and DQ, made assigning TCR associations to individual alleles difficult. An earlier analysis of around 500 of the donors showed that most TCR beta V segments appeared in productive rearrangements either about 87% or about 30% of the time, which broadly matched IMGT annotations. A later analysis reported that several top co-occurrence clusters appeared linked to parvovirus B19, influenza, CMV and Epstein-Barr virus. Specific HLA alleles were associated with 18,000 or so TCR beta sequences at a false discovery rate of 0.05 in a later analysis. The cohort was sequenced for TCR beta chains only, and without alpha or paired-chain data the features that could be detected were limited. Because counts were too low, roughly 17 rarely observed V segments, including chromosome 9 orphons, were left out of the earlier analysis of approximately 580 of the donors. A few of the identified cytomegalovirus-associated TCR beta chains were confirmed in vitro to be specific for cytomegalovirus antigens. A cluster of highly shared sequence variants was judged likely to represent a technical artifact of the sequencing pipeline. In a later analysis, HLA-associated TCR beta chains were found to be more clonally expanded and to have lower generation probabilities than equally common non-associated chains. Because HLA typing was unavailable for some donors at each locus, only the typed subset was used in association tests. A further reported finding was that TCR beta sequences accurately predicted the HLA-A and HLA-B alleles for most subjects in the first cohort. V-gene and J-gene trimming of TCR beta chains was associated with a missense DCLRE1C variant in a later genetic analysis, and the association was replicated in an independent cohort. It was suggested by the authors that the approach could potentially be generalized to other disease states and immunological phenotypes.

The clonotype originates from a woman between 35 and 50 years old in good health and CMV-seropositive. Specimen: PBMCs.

The bases are TGTGCCAGCAGTTTATCTCCTAGCGGAGACTACGAGCAGTACTTC. This sequence encodes CASSLSPSGDYEQYF. The chain is encoded by TRBV27 joined to TRBJ2-7; TRBD2 lines up with 7 middle nucleotides. The CDR3 contains 15 residues, cysteine and phenylalanine counted. Of the read, only the CDR3 DNA is kept; its 45 bases are in frame from base 1. The germline V and J ends show losses of 0 bases and 3 bases respectively, and no gene match explains 5 bases of the junction. CDR1 and CDR2, looked up from the germline V gene (reference sequence), are MNHEY and SMNVEV.